This TCR beta chain was captured by sequencing in a study of a mutant IDH1 vaccine in newly diagnosed glioma. In the study overall: Once 4-6 weeks had passed after radiotherapy alone, vaccination started, or it started with temozolomide cycles. Treated patients were roughly 62% male, roughly 40% female, mean age around 40 years.

General observations from the study: Vaccine-induced immune responses were detected in around 93% of patients. Apparently unrelated to pseudoprogression were changes in the top peripheral T cell clonotypes.

With respect to this clone: Antigen specificity is unknown.

Time point of the sample: week 35, safety follow-up. Every single dose of the vaccine, 300 ug of mutant IDH1 20-mer peptide, came with topical imiquimod. Using immunoSEQ multiplex PCR, the repertoire was profiled, and TCRdb retains in-frame clones only, with some absent. The data contain about 44,000 clones, around 81% of them seen just once; the ten biggest clones take up about 4.5%. The CDR3 covers 14 residues. Deletions cut 1 base from V and 3 bases from J, with 8 bases between. Germline CDR1 reads SGHDT; CDR2 reads YYEEEE. The chain is built from TRBV5-6 and TRBJ2-1; D gene uncertain. The sample consisted of PBMCs, taken from a glioma patient whose treatment included an IDH1 peptide vaccine. The origin of this receptor is a woman in her thirties or forties with glioma. Some clones in this sample may be carry-over from other donors' samples. The CDR3 region is CASSLKTIYNEQFF. The CDR3, as DNA: TGTGCCAGCAGCTTGAAGACCATCTACAATGAGCAGTTCTTC.